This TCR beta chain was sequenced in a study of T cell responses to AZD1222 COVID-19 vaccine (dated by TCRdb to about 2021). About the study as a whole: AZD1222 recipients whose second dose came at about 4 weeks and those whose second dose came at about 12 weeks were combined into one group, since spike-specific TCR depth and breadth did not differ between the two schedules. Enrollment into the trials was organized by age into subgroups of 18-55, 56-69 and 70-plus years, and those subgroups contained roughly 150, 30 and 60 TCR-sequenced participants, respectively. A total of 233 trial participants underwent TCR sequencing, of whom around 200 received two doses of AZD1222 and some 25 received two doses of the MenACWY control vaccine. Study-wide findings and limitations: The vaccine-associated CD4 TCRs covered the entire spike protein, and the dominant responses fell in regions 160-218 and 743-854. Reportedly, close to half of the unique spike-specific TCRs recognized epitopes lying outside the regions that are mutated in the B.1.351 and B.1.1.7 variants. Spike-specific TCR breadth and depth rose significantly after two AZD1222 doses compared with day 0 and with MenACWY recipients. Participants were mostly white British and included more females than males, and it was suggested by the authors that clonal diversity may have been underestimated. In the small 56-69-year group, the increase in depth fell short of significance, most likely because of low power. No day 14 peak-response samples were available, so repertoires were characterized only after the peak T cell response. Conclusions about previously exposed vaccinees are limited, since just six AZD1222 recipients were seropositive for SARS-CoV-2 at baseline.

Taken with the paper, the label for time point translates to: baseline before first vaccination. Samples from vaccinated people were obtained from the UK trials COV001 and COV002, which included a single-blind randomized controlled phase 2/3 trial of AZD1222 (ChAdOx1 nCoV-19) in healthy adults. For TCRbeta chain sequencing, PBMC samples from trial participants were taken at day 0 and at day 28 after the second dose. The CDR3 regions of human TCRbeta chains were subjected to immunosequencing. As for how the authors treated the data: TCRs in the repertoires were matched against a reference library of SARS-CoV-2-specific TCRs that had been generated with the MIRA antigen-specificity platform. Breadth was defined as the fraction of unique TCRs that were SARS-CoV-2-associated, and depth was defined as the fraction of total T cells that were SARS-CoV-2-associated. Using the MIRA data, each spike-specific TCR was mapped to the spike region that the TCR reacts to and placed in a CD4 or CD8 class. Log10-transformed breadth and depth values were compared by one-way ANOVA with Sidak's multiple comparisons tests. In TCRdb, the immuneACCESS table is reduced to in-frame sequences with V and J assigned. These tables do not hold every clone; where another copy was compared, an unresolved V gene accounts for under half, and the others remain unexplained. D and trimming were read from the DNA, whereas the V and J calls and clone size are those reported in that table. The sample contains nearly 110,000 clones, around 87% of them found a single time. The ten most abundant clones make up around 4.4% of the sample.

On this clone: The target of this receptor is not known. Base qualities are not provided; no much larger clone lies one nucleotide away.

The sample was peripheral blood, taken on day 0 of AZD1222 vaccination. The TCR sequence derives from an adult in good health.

The DNA sequence is TGTGCCAGCAGCCGACAGGGTGAGGGTCAGCCCCAGCATTTT. Translated, this is CASSRQGEGQPQHF. Recombination joined TRBV7-9 with TRBJ1-5; 7 bases in between match TRBD1. V is cut back by 5 bases and J by 6 bases, with 7 bases in the junction unmatched. From the germline V gene (reference sequence), CDR1 is SEHNR and CDR2 is FQNEAQ. The CDR3 has 14 amino acids, counting the end cysteine and phenylalanine. The entry retains the CDR3 DNA only, 42 bases that are in frame from base 1.